This T cell receptor (beta chain) was identified in a study of Ad26.COV2.S vaccination and SARS-CoV-2 variants. Trimming left V 3 bases short and J 7 bases short, with 12 bases between. The CDR3 has 13 residues. The sample's treatment: roughly 20 received Ad26.COV2.S at low or high dose, single or two shots; about five received placebo; per-sample allocation not given. Collection of samples fell on day 63 after the first vaccine or placebo injection. Data came from immunoSEQ multiplex PCR; TCRdb stores just in-frame clones and leaves some out. This table has roughly 390,000 clones, less than 90% appearing once.

The chain has TRBV12-3 or TRBV12-4 and TRBJ1-2, with a weak D call TRBD1 (5 bases). This sequence originates from a person aged 18-60 years who received the Ad26.COV2.S COVID-19 vaccine or a placebo. The sample was peripheral blood, taken in a trial of Ad26.COV2.S vaccine versus placebo. This CDR3 is CASSFGGGRGYTF. DNA of the CDR3: TGTGCCAGCAGTTTTGGCGGGGGACGTGGCTACACCTTC.